This entry concerns a single T cell receptor (beta chain). These data originate in a study of blood T cell repertoires in COVID-19. Study summary: Nucleic acid was either cDNA or gDNA, and it came from T cells, B-cell-depleted T cells, or PBMCs.

This table comes from immunoSEQ multiplex PCR, and its TCRdb copy is limited to in-frame clones, with some not included. Among about 300,000 clones listed, 70% to 90% were seen once. All enrollees were roughly 18 to 95 years old and from approximately 24 US areas. Before being deemed recovered, Cohort 3 donors had two negative PCRs, clearance, or symptom resolution. V dropped 2 bases and J dropped 7 bases, with 8 bases sitting between them. Per the germline V gene, CDR1 is LGHDT and CDR2 is YNNKEL (reference sequence). The CDR3 is made up of 13 amino acids. The gene calls are TRBV3-1 (or the pseudogene TRBV3-2) and TRBJ1-4, with D possibly TRBD1 on 5 matching bases. The receptor comes from a young woman who had recovered from COVID-19. Sequencing was carried out using PBMCs or T cells enriched from blood (not recorded which). CDR3 bases: TGTGCCAGCAGCCAAAGGGGTGGTGAAAAACTGTTTTTT. It is translated as CASSQRGGEKLFF.